This T cell receptor (beta chain) was captured by sequencing in a study of graft-versus-host responses after intestinal transplantation. Germline lookup yields CDR1 KGHSY and CDR2 FQNENV. Trimming stripped 8 bases from V and 5 bases from J, with 13 bases between. CDR3 length: 12 amino acids. Remarks on this clone: No antigen is known for it.

Sequencing was performed with immunoSEQ multiplex PCR; in TCRdb, only in-frame clones are kept and a portion is missing. The sample consists of about 150,000 clones, over 90% of them appearing once. This receptor was taken from a human donor who received an intestinal transplant. Sequencing used unstimulated CD4+ T cells sorted from spleen or lymph node cells, obtained before intestinal transplant. The chain recombines TRBV16 with TRBJ2-7; TRBD1 is a possible D gene (5 bases). The DNA of the CDR3 is TGTGCCAGCCGTCGAAGGGGTGACGAGCAGTACTTC. Its protein is CASRRRGDEQYF.